This entry describes one TCR beta chain. The entry originates in a study of blood T cell repertoires in COVID-19. As for the study in general: Sources were T cells, B-cell-depleted T cells, or PBMCs; the material itself was cDNA or gDNA.

In the original workflow: Amplification with reference gene primers provided the estimates of nucleated cell counts. Data came from immunoSEQ multiplex PCR; TCRdb stores just in-frame clones and leaves some out. V and J calls and clone size are those listed in that table; D and trimming were worked out from the DNA. Among 90,000 to 100,000 clones listed, about 87% were seen once. CDR3 length equals 14 residues. V shed 2 bases and J 8 bases; nucleotides not matched to a gene: 5. Germline-derived CDR1 and CDR2 are SNHLY and FYNNEI. The TCR comes from a human donor in a cohort sampled during active COVID-19. The V call is TRBV2, the J call TRBJ1-2; 10 bases agree with TRBD1. The specimen sequenced was peripheral blood. The CDR3 DNA follows: TGTGCCAGCAGTGAAAGACAGGGGGCCGGGGGCTACACCTTC. Translating it yields CASSERQGAGGYTF.